The entry that follows covers one TCR beta chain sequence. This clone was recorded once. The target of this receptor is not known. No much larger clonotype is one base removed from it; base qualities were not supplied. The data belong to a study of blood T cell repertoires in COVID-19 (dated by TCRdb to the early 2020s). A note on the overall study: Collaborator samples came from the United States, Italy and Spain and covered acute and convalescent phases of COVID-19. The prospective study material was composed of cDNA or gDNA derived from T cells, B-cell-depleted T cells, or PBMCs. Deeply sampled blood TCRbeta repertoires from subjects exposed to, actively infected with, or recovered from COVID-19 were included in the dataset. The repertoires were released in a freely available public database intended as a resource for research on the immune response to SARS-CoV-2. Samples were obtained from the ongoing ImmuneRACE study (first 160 participants) and from over a thousand subjects provided by 6 global collaborators. A de-identified subject ID, COVID-19 status, age in years and sex were almost always included in the sample metadata. Where available, HLA class I and class II types were taken from metadata supplied by the sample provider and were not determined by assay-based typing. The research as a whole found: The quantity of clinical and demographic metadata differed by source and by participant and was supplied without curation.

Enrolling through a virtual design, the prospective study's participants ranged in age from roughly 18 to 100 years and lived across some 22 United States geographic areas. Cohort assignment in the prospective study relied on participant-reported clinical history from a screening survey and a study questionnaire. Exposed participants were defined as having been in contact with someone with a PCR-confirmed or clinician-diagnosed COVID-19 case within 2 weeks of study entry. In the prospective study, whole blood, serum and a nasopharyngeal or oropharyngeal swab were collected from each participant by mobile phlebotomists. Prospective study participants could optionally give additional blood draws and questionnaires over an approximately 2-month period. Before DNA extraction, prospective study blood samples were shipped either frozen or at room temperature. TCRbeta CDR3 regions were amplified from genomic DNA by means of the immunoSEQ Assay, a bias-controlled multiplex PCR. The authors processed their data as follows. Nucleated cell counts per sample were estimated from amplification of reference gene primers within the assay. To quantify the absolute abundance of each unique TCRbeta CDR3 rearrangement, sequence reads were collapsed and filtered. Productive Simpson clonality was computed per sample as the square root of Simpson's diversity index over productive rearrangements. The source is immuneACCESS, and TCRdb retained only in-frame sequences with V and J called. Part of the clones is not carried over; for the studies checked, unresolved V genes explain less than half of this, and the remainder is unexplained. That table supplies the V and J calls and clone size; D and trimming were determined from the DNA. The table for this sample lists about 190,000 clones; 84% of them were counted only once. In total, the top ten clones hold more than 3% of the sample.

From its cysteine to its phenylalanine, the CDR3 spans 15 amino acids. Left in the record is the CDR3 DNA by itself, 45 bases read in frame from the first base. CDR1 and CDR2, per the germline V gene, are SGHDT and YYEEEE. A distance of 12 bases separates the germline ends of V and J, which lose 0 bases and 8 bases respectively. This chain joins TRBV5-6 to TRBJ1-6, with TRBD1 as a weak D call on 6 bases. Sequences were obtained from PBMCs or T cells enriched from blood (not recorded which). This clonotype was obtained from a woman aged 25 to 39 who had been exposed to COVID-19. The sequenced DNA: TGTGCCAGCAGCTTGGGCAGGGGCTCGGATTCACCCCTCCACTTT. Its product reads: CASSLGRGSDSPLHF.